This T cell receptor (beta chain) was retrieved from a study of OX40 agonist ivuxolimab in advanced cancers. CDR1 is SGHAT, CDR2 FQNNGV, per germline. The CDR3 consists of 13 residues. Trimming cost V 4 bases and J 5 bases, with 8 bases left between them. Sequenced by immunoSEQ multiplex PCR; TCRdb stores in-frame clones only, minus some. The sample includes some 70,000 clones, 86% of them seen just once. The sample here was CD4+ or CD8+ T cells sorted from blood, taken in a trial of the OX40 agonist ivuxolimab. The gene calls are TRBV11-2 and TRBJ1-4; D is unresolved. The receptor was isolated from an adult with an advanced solid tumor such as melanoma, head and neck, liver or kidney cancer. This CDR3 reads CASSSMINEKLFF. CDR3 DNA: TGTGCCAGCAGCTCGATGATCAATGAAAAACTGTTTTTT.